The source of this TCR beta chain is a study of blood T cell repertoires in COVID-19. Study overall: Acute and convalescent COVID-19 samples came from the United States, Italy and Spain.

Ages ranged from roughly 18 to 95 years, with residence in more than 20 US areas. Cohorts were based on clinical histories the participants reported. Study processing details: Researchers report that nucleated cell counts were estimated from reference gene primer amplification. Some clones are missing from TCRdb's copy, which holds only in-frame ones; the method was immunoSEQ multiplex PCR. The V and J calls and the clone size are those of that table, but D and trimming were determined from the DNA. Of about 130,000 clones listed, around 83% were seen once; the top ten hold 18%. CDR1 is LNHDA and CDR2 is SQIVND in the germline V gene (reference sequence). This CDR3 has 18 residues. Trimming at V came to 10 bases and at J to 4 bases, leaving 20 bases not matched to a gene.

Sequencing was done on a sample of PBMCs or T cells enriched from blood (not recorded which). The V and J genes are TRBV19 and TRBJ1-5, with 9 bases aligning to TRBD1. This clonotype was obtained from a young man who had recovered from COVID-19. The CDR3 DNA reads as TGTGCCACCGTTAGCCCCCCGTCACAGGGGGCTCGGAATCAGCCCCAGCATTTT. Translated: CATVSPPSQGARNQPQHF.